The 6 T cell receptor beta chains given below trace back to one sample, sequenced in a study of blood T cell repertoires in COVID-19. Here immunoSEQ multiplex PCR was the method, and the copy in TCRdb shows in-frame clones only, minus some. The data contain some 240,000 clones, 75% to 85% of them singletons. Sequenced input: peripheral blood. These receptors all stem from a woman aged 40 to 50 who had recovered from COVID-19.

The rearrangement joins TRBV2 to TRBJ1-2, with D unresolved. CDR3 length: 13 residues. The V gene's germline CDR1 is SNHLY and CDR2 FYNNEI. With 8 bases removed from V and 4 bases from J, the gap between germline ends came to 14 bases. CDR3 nucleotides: TGTGCCAGCCATCGGGGAGGCCGCTATGGCTACACCTTC. Residues: CASHRGGRYGYTF.

This clone was seen only once. The chain is built from TRBV10-2 and TRBJ1-5; TRBD1 is a possible D gene (6 bases). The CDR3 runs 13 residues. CDR1 and CDR2 (germline): WSHSY, SAAADI. With 4 bases removed from V and 7 bases from J, the gap between germline ends came to 11 bases. The chain's CDR3 is CASSAGQLQPQHF. In nucleotides, the CDR3 is TGCGCCAGCAGTGCAGGACAGCTGCAGCCCCAGCATTTT.

V and J are TRBV2 and TRBJ2-4, with TRBD2 matching over 8 bases. The germline V gene encodes CDR1 SNHLY and CDR2 FYNNEI. The CDR3 spans 13 residues. V was pared by 4 bases and J by 8 bases, with 4 bases of the junction left unmatched. The CDR3 DNA is TGTGCCAGCAGTGGGGTCGGGGGGGACATTCAGTACTTC. Its translation is CASSGVGGDIQYF.

Turning to this clone: Different DNA sequences within this sample yield the same CDR3. The chain has TRBV2 and TRBJ2-3, with D perhaps TRBD1 (7 bases). The CDR3 runs to 13 residues. Germline CDR1 SNHLY, CDR2 FYNNEI. Trimming stripped 3 bases from V and 5 bases from J, with 9 bases between. The chain's CDR3 is CASSDQGGDTQYF. The CDR3 DNA is TGTGCCAGCAGTGATCAGGGGGGAGATACGCAGTATTTT.

In this sample, this clone turned up once. The chain uses TRBV13 and TRBJ1-2; D ambiguous. The CDR3 consists of 12 residues. CDR1 is PRHDT, CDR2 FYEKMQ, per germline (reference sequence). V lost 0 bases and J lost 4, with 3 bases in between. The CDR3 DNA is TGTGCCAGCAGCTTAGGCATCTATGGCTACACCTTC. Its translation is CASSLGIYGYTF.

This clone was recorded once. The CDR3 is CASIQQGRYGYTF. The DNA for the CDR3 is TGTGCCAGCATCCAACAGGGGCGCTATGGCTACACCTTC. This sequence joins TRBV5-6 and TRBJ1-2; 7 bases match TRBD1. Per germline, CDR1 SGHDT and CDR2 YYEEEE. V shed 6 bases and J 4 bases; nucleotides not matched to a gene: 6. The CDR3 has 13 amino acids.